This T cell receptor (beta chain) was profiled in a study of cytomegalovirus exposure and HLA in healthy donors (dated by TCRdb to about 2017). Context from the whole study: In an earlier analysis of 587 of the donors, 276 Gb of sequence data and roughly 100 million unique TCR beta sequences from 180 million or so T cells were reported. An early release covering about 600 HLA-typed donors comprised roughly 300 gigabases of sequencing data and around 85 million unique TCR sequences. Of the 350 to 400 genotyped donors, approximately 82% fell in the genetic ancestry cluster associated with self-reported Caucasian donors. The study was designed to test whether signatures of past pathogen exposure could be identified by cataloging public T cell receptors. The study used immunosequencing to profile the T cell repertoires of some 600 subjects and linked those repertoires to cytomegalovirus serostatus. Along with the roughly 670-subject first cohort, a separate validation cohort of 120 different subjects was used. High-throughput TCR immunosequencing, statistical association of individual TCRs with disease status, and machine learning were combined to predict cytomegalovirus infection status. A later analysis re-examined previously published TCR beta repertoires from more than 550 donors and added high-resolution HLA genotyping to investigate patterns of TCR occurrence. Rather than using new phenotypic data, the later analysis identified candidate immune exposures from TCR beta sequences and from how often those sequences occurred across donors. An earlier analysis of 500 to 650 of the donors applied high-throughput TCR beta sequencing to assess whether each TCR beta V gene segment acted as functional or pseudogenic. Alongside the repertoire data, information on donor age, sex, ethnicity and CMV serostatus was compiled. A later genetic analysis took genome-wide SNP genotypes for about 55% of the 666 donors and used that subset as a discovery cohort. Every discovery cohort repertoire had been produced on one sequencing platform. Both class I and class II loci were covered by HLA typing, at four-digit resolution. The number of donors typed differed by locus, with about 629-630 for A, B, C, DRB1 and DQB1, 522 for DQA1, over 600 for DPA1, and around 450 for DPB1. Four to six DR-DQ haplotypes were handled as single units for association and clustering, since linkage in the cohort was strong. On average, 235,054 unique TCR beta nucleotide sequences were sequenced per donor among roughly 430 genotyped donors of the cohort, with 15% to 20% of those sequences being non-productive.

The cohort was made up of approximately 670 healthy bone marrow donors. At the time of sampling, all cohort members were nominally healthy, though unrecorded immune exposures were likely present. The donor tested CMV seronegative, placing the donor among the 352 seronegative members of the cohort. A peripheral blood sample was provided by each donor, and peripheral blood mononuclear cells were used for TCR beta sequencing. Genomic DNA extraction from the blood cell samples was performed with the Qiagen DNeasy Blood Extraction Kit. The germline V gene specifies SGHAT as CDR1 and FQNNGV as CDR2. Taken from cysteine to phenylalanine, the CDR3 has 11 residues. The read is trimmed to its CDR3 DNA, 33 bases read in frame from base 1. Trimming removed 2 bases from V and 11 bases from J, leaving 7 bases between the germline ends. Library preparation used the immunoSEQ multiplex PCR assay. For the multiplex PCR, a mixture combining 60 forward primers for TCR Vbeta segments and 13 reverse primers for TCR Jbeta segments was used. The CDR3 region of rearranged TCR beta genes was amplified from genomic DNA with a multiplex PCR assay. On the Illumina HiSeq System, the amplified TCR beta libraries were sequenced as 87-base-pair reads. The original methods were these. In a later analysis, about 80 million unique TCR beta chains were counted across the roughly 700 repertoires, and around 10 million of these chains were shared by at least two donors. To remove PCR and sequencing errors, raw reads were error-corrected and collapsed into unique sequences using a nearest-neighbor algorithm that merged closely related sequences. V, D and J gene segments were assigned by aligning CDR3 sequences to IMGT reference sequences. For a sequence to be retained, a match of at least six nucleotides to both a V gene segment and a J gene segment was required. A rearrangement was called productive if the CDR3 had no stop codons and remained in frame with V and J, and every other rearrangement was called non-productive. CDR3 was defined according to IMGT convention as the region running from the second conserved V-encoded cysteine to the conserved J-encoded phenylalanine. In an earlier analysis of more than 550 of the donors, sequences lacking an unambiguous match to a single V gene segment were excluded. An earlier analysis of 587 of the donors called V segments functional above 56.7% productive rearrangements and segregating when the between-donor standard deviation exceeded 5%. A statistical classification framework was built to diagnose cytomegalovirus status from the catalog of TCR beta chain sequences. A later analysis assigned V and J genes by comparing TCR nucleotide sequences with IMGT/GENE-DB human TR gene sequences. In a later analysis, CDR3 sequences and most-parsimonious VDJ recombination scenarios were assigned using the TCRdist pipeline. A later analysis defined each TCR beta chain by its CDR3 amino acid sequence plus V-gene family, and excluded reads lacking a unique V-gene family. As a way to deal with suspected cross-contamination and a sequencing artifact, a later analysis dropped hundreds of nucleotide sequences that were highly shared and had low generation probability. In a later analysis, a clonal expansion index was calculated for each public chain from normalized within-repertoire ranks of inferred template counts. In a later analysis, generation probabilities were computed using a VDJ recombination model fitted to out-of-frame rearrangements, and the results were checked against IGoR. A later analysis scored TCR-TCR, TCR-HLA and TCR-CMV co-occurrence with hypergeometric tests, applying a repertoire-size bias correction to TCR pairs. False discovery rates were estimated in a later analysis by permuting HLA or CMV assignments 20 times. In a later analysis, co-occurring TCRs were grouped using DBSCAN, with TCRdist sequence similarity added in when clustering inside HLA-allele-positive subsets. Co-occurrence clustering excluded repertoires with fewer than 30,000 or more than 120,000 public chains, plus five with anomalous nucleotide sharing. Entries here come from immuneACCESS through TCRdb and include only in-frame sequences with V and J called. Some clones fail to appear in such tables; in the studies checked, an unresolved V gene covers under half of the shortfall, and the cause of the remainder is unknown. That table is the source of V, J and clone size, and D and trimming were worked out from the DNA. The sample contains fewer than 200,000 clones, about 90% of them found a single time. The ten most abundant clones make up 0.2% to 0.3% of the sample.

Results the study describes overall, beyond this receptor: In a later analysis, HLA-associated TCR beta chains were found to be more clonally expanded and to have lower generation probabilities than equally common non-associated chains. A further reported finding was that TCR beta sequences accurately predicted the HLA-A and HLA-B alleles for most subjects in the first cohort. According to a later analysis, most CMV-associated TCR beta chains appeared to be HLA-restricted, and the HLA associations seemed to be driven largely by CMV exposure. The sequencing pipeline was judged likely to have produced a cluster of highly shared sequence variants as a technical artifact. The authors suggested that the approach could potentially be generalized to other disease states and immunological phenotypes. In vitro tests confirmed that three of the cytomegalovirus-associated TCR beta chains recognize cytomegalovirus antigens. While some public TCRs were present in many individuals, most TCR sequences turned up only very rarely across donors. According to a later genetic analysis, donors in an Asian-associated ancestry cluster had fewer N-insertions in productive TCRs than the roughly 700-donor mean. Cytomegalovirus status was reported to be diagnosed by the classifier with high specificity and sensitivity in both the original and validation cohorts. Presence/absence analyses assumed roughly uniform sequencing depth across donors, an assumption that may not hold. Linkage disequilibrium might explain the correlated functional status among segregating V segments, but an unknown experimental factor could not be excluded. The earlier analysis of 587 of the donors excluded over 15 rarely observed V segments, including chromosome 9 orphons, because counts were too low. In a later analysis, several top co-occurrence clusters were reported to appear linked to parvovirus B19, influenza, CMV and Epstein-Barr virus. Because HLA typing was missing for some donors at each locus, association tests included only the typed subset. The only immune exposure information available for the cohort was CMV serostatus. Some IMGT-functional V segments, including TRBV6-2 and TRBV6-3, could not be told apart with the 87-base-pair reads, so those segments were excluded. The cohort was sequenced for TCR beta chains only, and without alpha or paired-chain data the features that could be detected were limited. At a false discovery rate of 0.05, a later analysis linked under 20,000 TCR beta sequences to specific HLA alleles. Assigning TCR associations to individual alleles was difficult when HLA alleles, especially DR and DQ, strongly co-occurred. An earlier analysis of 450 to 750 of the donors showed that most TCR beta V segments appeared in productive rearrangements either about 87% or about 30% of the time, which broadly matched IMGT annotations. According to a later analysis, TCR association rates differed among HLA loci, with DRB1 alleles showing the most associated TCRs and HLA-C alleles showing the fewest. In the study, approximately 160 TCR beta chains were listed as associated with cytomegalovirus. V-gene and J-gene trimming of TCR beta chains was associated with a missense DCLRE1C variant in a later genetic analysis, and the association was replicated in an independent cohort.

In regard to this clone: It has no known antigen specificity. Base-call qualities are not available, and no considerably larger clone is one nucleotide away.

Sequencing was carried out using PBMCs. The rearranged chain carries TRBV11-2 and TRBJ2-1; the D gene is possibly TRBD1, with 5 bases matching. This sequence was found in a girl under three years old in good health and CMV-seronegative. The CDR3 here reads CASSLSGKQFF. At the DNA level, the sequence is TGTGCCAGCAGCTTATCAGGGAAGCAGTTCTTC.